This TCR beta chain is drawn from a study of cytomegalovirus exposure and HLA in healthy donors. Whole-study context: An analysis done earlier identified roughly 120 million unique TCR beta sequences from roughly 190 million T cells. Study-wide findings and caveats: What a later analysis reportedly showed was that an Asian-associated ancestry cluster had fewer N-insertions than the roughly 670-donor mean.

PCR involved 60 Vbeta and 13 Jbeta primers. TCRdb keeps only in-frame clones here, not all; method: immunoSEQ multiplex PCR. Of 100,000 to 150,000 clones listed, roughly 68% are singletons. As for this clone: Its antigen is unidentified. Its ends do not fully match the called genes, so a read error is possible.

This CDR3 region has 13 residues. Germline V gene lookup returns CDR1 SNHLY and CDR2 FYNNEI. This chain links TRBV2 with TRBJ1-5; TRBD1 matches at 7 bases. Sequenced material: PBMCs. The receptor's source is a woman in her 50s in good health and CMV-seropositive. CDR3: CASTDRSNQSQHF. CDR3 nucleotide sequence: TGTGCCAGCACGGACAGGAGTAATCAGTCCCAGCATTTT.